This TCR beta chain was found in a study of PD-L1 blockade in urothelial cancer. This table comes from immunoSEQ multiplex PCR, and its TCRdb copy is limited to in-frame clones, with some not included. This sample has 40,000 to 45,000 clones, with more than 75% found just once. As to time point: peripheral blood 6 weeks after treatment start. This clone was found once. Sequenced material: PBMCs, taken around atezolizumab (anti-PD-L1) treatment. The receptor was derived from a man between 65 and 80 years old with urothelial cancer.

Here the CDR3 DNA reads TGTGCCACCAGCAGAGATCTGGCGGCCGGGGAGCTGTTTTTT. Protein sequence: CATSRDLAAGELFF. V gene TRBV15 combines with J gene TRBJ2-2; D remains unclear. Trimming removed 0 bases at V and 6 bases at J, with 8 bases between. This CDR3 contains 14 residues. Germline V CDR1 and CDR2: LNHNV, YYDKDF (reference sequence).